This TCR beta chain was recorded in a study of blood T cell repertoires in COVID-19. Germline V gene sequence: CDR1 SGDLS, CDR2 YYNGEE. The CDR3 loop spans 14 amino acids. Trimming left V 7 bases short and J 0 bases short, with 12 bases between. Method: immunoSEQ multiplex PCR; TCRdb's copy keeps in-frame clones and lacks some. The repertoire holds about 340,000 clones, with over 70% as singletons. The sequenced material came from peripheral blood. The clonotype comes from a man in his thirties or forties with active or convalescent COVID-19. The genes are TRBV9 and TRBJ2-3, with D possibly matching TRBD1 (6 bases). CDR3 DNA sequence: TGTGCCAGCTCCCTAGGGGGTAGCACAGATACGCAGTATTTT. Translated: CASSLGGSTDTQYF. Supplemented by reference TRBV9 and TRBJ2-3, the full variable domain reads DSGVTQTPKHLITATGQRVTLRCSPRSGDLSVYWYQQSLDQGLQFLIQYYNGEERAKGNILERFSAQQFPDLHSELNLSSLELGDSALYFCASSLGGSTDTQYFGPGTRLTVL.